The clone carrying this T cell receptor beta chain came up many times. The target antigen is unknown. V was shortened by 2 bases and J by 5 bases, with 11 bases between the two germline ends. The V gene's germline CDR1 is MNHEY and CDR2 SVGAGI. The CDR3 loop spans 14 amino acids. The data originate from a study of identical twins. The study, taken as a whole, reports: Reduced insertions were recorded for abundant cord blood beta clonotypes, with no such pattern in memory repertoires.

cDNA molecules carried unique molecular identifiers, and template switching added a universal primer site. MiXCR was run by TCRdb on the 5' RACE reads, yielding one entry per CDR3 protein. Of approximately 530,000 distinct CDR3 sequences listed, about 22% are singletons. These records were also assigned to another study, of yellow fever vaccine responses in identical twins.

The sequence was obtained from a young woman in good health. V is TRBV6-5 and J is TRBJ2-3; D possibly corresponds to TRBD1 (6 bases). The specimen sequenced was CD4+ T cells sorted from blood. In DNA, the CDR3 is TGTGCCAGCAGTTACGGGGGCCTGGGAGATACGCAGTATTTT. Translated, it gives CASSYGGLGDTQYF.